This TCR beta chain was identified in a study of early T cells in non-severe SARS-CoV-2 infection. About the study: Sequencing was performed on bulk RNA from unsorted whole blood, leaving chains unpaired.

Unique molecular identifiers tagged individual cDNA molecules. MiXCR, run by TCRdb on the 5' RACE reads, gives a single entry per CDR3 protein. The top ten hold less than 1.5% of the sample, which has approximately 60,000 distinct CDR3 sequences, around 13% seen once. The sample holds a few counts of this clonotype. Its specificity is not known. The V gene's germline CDR1 is SNHLY and CDR2 FYNNEI. CDR3 size: 17 residues. V dropped 8 bases and J dropped 2; count of bases not matched to a gene: 12. Findings of the study overall: Database matching using VDJdb favored anti-spike CD8 responses, with private and CD4 specificities left missing.

Sequenced input: whole blood. The chain recombines TRBV2 with TRBJ2-3; 11 bases line up with TRBD2. The TCR originated in an adult who was a healthcare worker with PCR-confirmed SARS-CoV-2 infection or an uninfected control (not recorded which). DNA for the CDR3: TGTGCCAGCCTGCTAGCGGGGGGCCTAGGTGACACAGATACGCAGTATTTT. It codes for CASLLAGGLGDTDTQYF.